One and the same sample provided the 13 T cell receptor beta chains below, sequenced in a study of response to subunit inactivated influenza vaccine. TCRdb reanalysed the RT-PCR reads using MiXCR and keeps one entry per CDR3 protein. The sample consists of about 300,000 distinct CDR3 sequences, 22% of them appearing once. The source was PBMCs from blood, collected about 19 months after vaccination. The receptor source for this set is a man aged 45-69 years who received an inactivated influenza vaccine.

There are a few counts of this clonotype. The J gene is TRBJ1-1, the V gene TRBV28; the match to TRBD1 covers 7 bases. The CDR3 runs 15 residues. Per the germline V gene, CDR1 is MDHEN and CDR2 is SYDVKM. The ends lost 3 bases at V and 1 base at J; junction bases unmatched: 5. CDR3 in DNA: TGTGCCAGCAGTTTTAACAGGGGAGGGAACACTGAAGCTTTCTTT. This codes for CASSFNRGGNTEAFF.

This clonotype appeared a few times. The V and J genes are TRBV24-1 and TRBJ1-2; D is uncertain. The CDR3 is 14 amino acids. Trimming cost V 4 bases and J 4 bases, with 12 bases left between them. Germline CDR1 KGHDR, CDR2 SFDVKD. CDR3 nucleotides: TGTGCCACCAGTGAGGAGTCTGATGGCTATGGCTACACCTTC. This encodes CATSEESDGYGYTF.

In regard to this clonotype: At one boundary the junction diverges from the germline segment, which might be a read error. V usage is TRBV4-3 and J usage is TRBJ1-1, with unresolved D. The CDR3 extends over 13 amino acids. Per germline, CDR1 LGHNA and CDR2 YSLEER. CDR3 nucleotide sequence: TGCGCCAGCAGCCAAGAACCGAGGACTGCAGCTTTCTTT. This sequence encodes CASSQEPRTAAFF.

This chain joins TRBV20-1 and TRBJ1-5; D is perhaps TRBD1 (6 bases). This CDR3 spans 16 amino acids. The V gene's germline CDR1 is DFQATT and CDR2 SNEGSKA (reference sequence). Trimming stripped 0 bases from V and 1 base from J, with 13 bases between. The CDR3 here is CSAREGAVGSNQPQHF. The CDR3 DNA follows: TGCAGTGCTAGAGAGGGGGCAGTCGGCAGCAATCAGCCCCAGCATTTT.

This clonotype was observed a few times. The chain links TRBV6-5 to TRBJ1-2; D is ambiguous. The V gene's germline CDR1 is MNHEY and CDR2 SVGAGI. This CDR3 spans 12 amino acids. V was pared by 6 bases and J by 8 bases, with 13 bases between. The CDR3 nucleotides are TGTGCCAGCAGCCCTATTGGTGTCGGCTACACCTTC. It codes for CASSPIGVGYTF.

This chain uses TRBV6-1 with TRBJ1-1; 9 bases agree with TRBD1. Trimming at V came to 6 bases and at J to 5 bases, leaving 7 bases not matched to a gene. CDR1 and CDR2 (germline): MNHNS, SASEGT. The CDR3 totals 14 residues. The CDR3 is CASSQGQGRTEAFF. In DNA form, the CDR3 reads TGTGCCAGCAGCCAGGGACAGGGAAGGACTGAAGCTTTCTTT.

This clonotype has a handful of counts. The chain joins TRBV5-1 to TRBJ2-1; D gene ambiguous. Germline-derived CDR1 and CDR2 are SGHRS and YFSETQ. Trimming left V 0 bases short and J 2 bases short, with 9 bases between. The CDR3 covers 15 residues. The CDR3 is CASSLAGQPYNEQFF. CDR3 in DNA: TGCGCCAGCAGCTTGGCCGGGCAGCCCTACAATGAGCAGTTCTTC.

Many counts were recorded for this clonotype. This chain links TRBV29-1 with TRBJ1-1; 7 bases fit TRBD1. Trimming removed 4 bases from V and 4 bases from J; junction bases left unmatched: 6. The CDR3 runs 13 residues. Germline V CDR1 and CDR2: SQVTM, ANQGSEA. The DNA for the CDR3 is TGCAGCGTTGGACAGGGTCGTAGCACTGAAGCTTTCTTT. Amino acid sequence: CSVGQGRSTEAFF.

This clonotype was seen only a few times. The chain has TRBV4-2 and TRBJ2-1; the D is unclear. CDR1 is LGHNA, CDR2 YNFKEQ, per germline. The V gene lost 4 bases and the J gene lost 10 bases, with 14 bases spanning the gap. The CDR3 sequence is 13 residues long. CDR3 nucleotides: TGTGCCAGCAGCCTCTCGTCTTCTCAAGAGCAGTTCTTC. Translating it yields CASSLSSSQEQFF.

The chain carries TRBV11-1 and TRBJ2-7; D remains unclear. This CDR3 is 14 amino acids long. With 5 bases removed from V and 2 bases from J, the gap between germline ends came to 13 bases. The germline V gene encodes CDR1 SGHAT and CDR2 FQDESV (reference sequence). The CDR3, as DNA: TGTGCCAGCAGCCCCGGCGGTAGGACCTACGAGCAGTACTTC. The encoded protein is CASSPGGRTYEQYF.

The rearrangement links TRBV20-1 to TRBJ2-5; TRBD1 might be the D (5 bases). CDR3 length: 16 amino acids. V lost 1 base to trimming and J lost 2 bases, with 17 bases between them. The germline V gene has CDR1 DFQATT and CDR2 SNEGSKA (reference sequence). The CDR3 bases are TGCAGTGCTAGAGCCCTCCGACAGTCTTCTCAAGAGACCCAGTACTTC. Residues: CSARALRQSSQETQYF.

This chain links TRBV24-1 with TRBJ2-1; 7 bases agree with TRBD2. This CDR3 spans 16 amino acids. V lost 1 base and J lost 7; bases outside the gene matches: 9. Germline values: CDR1 KGHDR, CDR2 SFDVKD. CDR3 amino acids: CATSDFSRGSLNEQFF. CDR3 in DNA: TGTGCCACCAGTGATTTTTCCCGCGGGAGCTTAAATGAGCAGTTCTTC.

The chain is built from TRBV19 and TRBJ2-2; weak D call: TRBD2 (5 bases). The germline gives CDR1 LNHDA, CDR2 SQIVND (reference sequence). The CDR3 has 14 residues. With 9 bases removed from V and 0 bases from J, the gap between germline ends came to 11 bases. Written as DNA, the CDR3 is TGTGCCAGCTCACGGAGGCCGAACACCGGGGAGCTGTTTTTT. Its translation is CASSRRPNTGELFF.